A single sample is the source of the 8 T cell receptor beta chains below, sequenced in a study of T-cell memory formation after mild COVID-19. In TCRdb, the 5' RACE reads were re-called with MiXCR into one record per CDR3 protein. The table has some 120,000 distinct CDR3 sequences, approximately 5.9% seen once. Specimen: PBMCs or a T cell subset sorted from them (not recorded which). These receptors all stem from an adult woman who had mild COVID-19 (a few samples of this study predate the infection). Cell type and time point are not known.

This clonotype was seen a few times. The chain is built from TRBV7-3 and TRBJ2-5, with 8 bases identical to TRBD2. From germline, CDR1 is SGHTA and CDR2 FQGTGA. The CDR3 length is 15 residues. J was trimmed by 6 bases and V by 2 bases; bases with no gene match: 8. The DNA for the CDR3 is TGTGCCAGCAGCTTAGGCGCGGGGGGCGGGAAGACCCAGTACTTC. It translates to CASSLGAGGGKTQYF.

V and J are TRBV2 and TRBJ2-1; a possible D gene is TRBD1 (5 bases). Germline V gene lookup returns CDR1 SNHLY and CDR2 FYNNEI. Trimming left V 6 bases short and J 6 bases short, with 9 bases between. CDR3 length: 12 residues. CDR3 DNA: TGTGCCAGCAGCAATAGGGGCAATGAGCAGTTCTTC. Translated, it gives CASSNRGNEQFF.

This clonotype was recorded many times. The chain uses TRBV6-5 and TRBJ2-1; TRBD1 agrees at 7 bases. The germline V gene has CDR1 MNHEY and CDR2 SVGAGI. The CDR3 length is 16 residues. After removal of 5 bases from V and 5 bases from J, the junction contained 12 bases not matched to a gene. The CDR3 protein is CASSLDRVRFNNEQFF. DNA of the CDR3: TGTGCCAGCAGTCTCGACAGGGTCCGTTTCAACAATGAGCAGTTCTTC.

The chain is built from TRBV6-1 and TRBJ1-1, with D possibly being TRBD1 (6 bases). This CDR3 is 18 amino acids long. Trimming removed 4 bases from V and 4 bases from J, with 25 bases in between. Looked up from germline, CDR1 is MNHNS and CDR2 is SASEGT. CDR3 region: CASSGVFGQPTVGTEAFF. The DNA of the CDR3 is TGTGCCAGCAGTGGAGTATTTGGACAGCCGACGGTGGGCACTGAAGCTTTCTTT.

This clonotype was observed once. Given a much more abundant clone one base away, this may be a read error. The V gene is TRBV5-1, the J gene TRBJ1-5, with TRBD1 as a possible D gene (6 bases). Matching the DNA end better, TRBJ2-3 makes the J call doubtful. Germline V gene sequence: CDR1 SGHRS, CDR2 YFSETQ. The length of the CDR3 is 15 residues. The CDR3 sequence: CASSPEVGQGQPQYF. The CDR3 nucleotides read TGCGCCAGCAGCCCGGAGGTGGGCCAAGGACAGCCCCAGTATTTT.

Comments on this clonotype: A much larger clone differs by one base, so this may be a read error. The chain links TRBV9 to TRBJ2-5; D remains unclear. The germline CDR1 and CDR2 sequences are SGDLS and YYNGEE. CDR3 size: 13 residues. CDR3 in amino acids: CAISVYSQETQYF. The CDR3 bases are TGTGCCATCAGCGTCTACAGCCAAGAGACCCAGTACTTC.

The rearrangement uses TRBV5-1 and TRBJ1-2; no reliable D call. Germline CDR1 reads SGHRS; CDR2 reads YFSETQ. The CDR3 totals 14 residues. The V end was cut by 3 bases, the J end by 4 bases, with 13 bases between. This CDR3 reads CASSYETGGYGYTF. CDR3 DNA: TGCGCCAGCAGCTACGAGACGGGAGGCTATGGCTACACCTTC. The full variable domain, its missing parts supplied by reference TRBV5-1 and TRBJ1-2, is KAGVTQTPRYLIKTRGQQVTLSCSPISGHRSVSWYQQTPGQGLQFLFEYFSETQRNKGNFPGRFSGRQFSNSRSEMNVSTLELGDSALYLCASSYETGGYGYTFGSGTRLTVV.

This clonotype came up a few times. The chain is built from TRBV7-2 and TRBJ2-1; D is ambiguous. Trimming pared 2 bases from V and 10 bases from J, leaving 6 bases between. Per the germline V gene, CDR1 is SGHTA and CDR2 is FQGNSA. The CDR3 has 11 residues. The CDR3 spells CASSLQWEQFF. The CDR3 DNA is TGTGCCAGCAGCTTACAGTGGGAGCAGTTCTTC. The variable domain in full, with the rest retrieved from reference TRBV7-2 and TRBJ2-1, is GAGVSQSPSNKVTEKGKDVELRCDPISGHTALYWYRQSLGQGLEFLIYFQGNSAPDKSGLPSDRFSAERTGGSVSTLTIQRTQQEDSAVYLCASSLQWEQFFGPGTRLTVL.